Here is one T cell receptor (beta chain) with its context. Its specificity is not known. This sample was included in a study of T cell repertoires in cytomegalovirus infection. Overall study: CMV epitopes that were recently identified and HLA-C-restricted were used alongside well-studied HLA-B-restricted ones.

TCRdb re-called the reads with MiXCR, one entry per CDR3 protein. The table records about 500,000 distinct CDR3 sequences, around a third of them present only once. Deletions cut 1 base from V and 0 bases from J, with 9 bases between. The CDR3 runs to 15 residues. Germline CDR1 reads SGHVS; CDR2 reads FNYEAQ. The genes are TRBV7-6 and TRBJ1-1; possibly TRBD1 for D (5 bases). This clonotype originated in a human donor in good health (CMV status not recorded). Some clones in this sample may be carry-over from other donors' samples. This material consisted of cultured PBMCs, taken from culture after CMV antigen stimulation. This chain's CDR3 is CASSLGVGVNTEAFF. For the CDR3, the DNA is TGTGCCAGCAGCTTAGGCGTAGGGGTGAACACTGAAGCTTTCTTT.